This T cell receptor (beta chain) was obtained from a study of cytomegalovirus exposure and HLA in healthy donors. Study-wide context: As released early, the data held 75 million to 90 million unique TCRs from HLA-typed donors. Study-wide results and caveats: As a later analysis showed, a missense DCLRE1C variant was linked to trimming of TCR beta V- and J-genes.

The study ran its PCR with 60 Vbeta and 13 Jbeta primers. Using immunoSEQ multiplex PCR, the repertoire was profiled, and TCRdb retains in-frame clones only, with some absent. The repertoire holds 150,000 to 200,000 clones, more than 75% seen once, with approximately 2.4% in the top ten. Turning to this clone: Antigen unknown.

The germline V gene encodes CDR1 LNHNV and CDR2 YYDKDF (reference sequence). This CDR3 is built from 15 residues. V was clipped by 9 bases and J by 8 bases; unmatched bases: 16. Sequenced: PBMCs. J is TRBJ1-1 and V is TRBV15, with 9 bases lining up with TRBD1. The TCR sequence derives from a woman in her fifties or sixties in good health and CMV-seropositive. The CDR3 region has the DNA TGTGCCACTCAACCGGACAGGGGCAACGACGGGGAAGCTTTCTTT. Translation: CATQPDRGNDGEAFF.